A selection of T cell receptor beta chains follows, all from one sample in a study of Graves' ophthalmopathy and Graves' hyperthyroidism. MiXCR was run by TCRdb on the multiplex PCR reads, yielding one entry per CDR3 protein. Among about 700,000 distinct CDR3 sequences, 35% to 50% were seen once, and the ten largest hold roughly 45%. The sample consisted of peripheral blood. These receptors came from an adult man with Graves' ophthalmopathy. Both conserved end residues are part of each CDR3. Fields, in order: V gene, clone size, J gene, D gene, CDR3 DNA, CDR3 protein. D genes are given only for firm matches. Expanded clones get a size class; other rows say once, few or many, or leave the size out.

V: TRBV5-4
size: few
J: TRBJ2-5
D: TRBD2
DNA: TGTGCCAGCAGCTCGGGACTAGCGGGAACTGGGACCCAGTACTTC
CDR3: CASSSGLAGTGTQYF

V: TRBV9
size: few
J: TRBJ2-7
D: TRBD2
DNA: TGTGCCAGCAGCCCGCCGGGACTAGCTTTCTACGAGCAGTACTTC
CDR3: CASSPPGLAFYEQYF

V: TRBV7-9
size: many
J: TRBJ2-5
D: TRBD1
DNA: TGTGCCAGCAGCTTCCGGGACAGTCAAGAGACCCAGTACTTC
CDR3: CASSFRDSQETQYF

V: TRBV2
size: few
J: TRBJ2-5
D: TRBD2
DNA: TGTGCCAGCAGCCCGGGAGCGGGAGGGCCACAGACCCAGTACTTC
CDR3: CASSPGAGGPQTQYF

V: TRBV11-1
size: once
J: TRBJ2-7
D: TRBD2
DNA: TGTGCCAGCAGTACTCTTGTAGCGGGGGTATACGAGCAGTACTTC
CDR3: CASSTLVAGVYEQYF

V: TRBV7-2
size: .
J: TRBJ2-7
D: .
DNA: TGTGCCAACAGCTTACGGGCAGCTTCCCCCGAGCAGTACTTC
CDR3: CANSLRAASPEQYF

V: TRBV13
size: .
J: TRBJ1-6
D: .
DNA: TGTGCCAGCACCTTAACCCCAGGGTCCAATTCACCCCTCCACTTT
CDR3: CASTLTPGSNSPLHF

V: TRBV20-1
size: few
J: TRBJ1-2
D: .
DNA: TGCAGTGCTAGTCACAACCAAGTTCAGGGCTACACCTTC
CDR3: CSASHNQVQGYTF

V: TRBV7-9
size: few
J: TRBJ2-5
D: .
DNA: TGTGCCAGCAGCTTAGGCGGGCGACTGTACCAAGAGACCCAGTACTTC
CDR3: CASSLGGRLYQETQYF

V: TRBV25-1
size: .
J: TRBJ1-3
D: .
DNA: TGTGCCAGCAGTTACGGGGCCGGCGGACCTGGAAACACCATATATTTT
CDR3: CASSYGAGGPGNTIYF

V: TRBV10-3
size: .
J: TRBJ1-6
D: .
DNA: TGTGCCAGCAGTTACCGGTCTTCACCCCTCCACTTT
CDR3: CASSYRSSPLHF

V: TRBV10-2
size: .
J: TRBJ1-5
D: TRBD1
DNA: TGCGCCAGCAGTTACCTCCACCGGGACAGGATACAGCCCCAGCATTTT
CDR3: CASSYLHRDRIQPQHF

V: TRBV4-2
size: .
J: TRBJ2-7
D: TRBD1
DNA: TGTGCCAGCAGCCAGGAGACAGGGCGACCCTACGAGCAGTACTTC
CDR3: CASSQETGRPYEQYF

V: TRBV14
size: .
J: TRBJ1-2
D: .
DNA: TGTGCCAGCAGCCAATACGACAGTGTCTATGGCTACACCTTC
CDR3: CASSQYDSVYGYTF

V: TRBV2
size: .
J: TRBJ2-1
D: TRBD2
DNA: TGTGCCATCTTGCGGCGGGAGGGCCGACACAATGAGCAGTTCTTC
CDR3: CAILRREGRHNEQFF

V: TRBV29-1
size: many
J: TRBJ2-6
D: .
DNA: TGCAGCGTTACCAGGGGCTCTGGGGCCAACGTCCTGACTTTC
CDR3: CSVTRGSGANVLTF

V: TRBV2
size: many
J: TRBJ1-2
D: .
DNA: TGTGCCAGCAGTAACATCCGGCTGAGAGGCTACACCTTC
CDR3: CASSNIRLRGYTF

V: TRBV20-1
size: few
J: TRBJ1-1
D: TRBD1
DNA: TGCAGTGCTTGGGCGAGACAGGGGAGGAACACTGAAGCTTTCTTT
CDR3: CSAWARQGRNTEAFF

V: TRBV20-1
size: .
J: TRBJ1-5
D: .
DNA: TGCAGTGCTCGAGATGTACAGGGAAAAGGCAATCAGCCCCAGCATTTT
CDR3: CSARDVQGKGNQPQHF

V: TRBV12-3/TRBV12-4
size: .
J: TRBJ1-5
D: .
DNA: TGTGCCAGCACACTAGCGGGAGGGCCCCGAGAGACCCAGCATTTT
CDR3: CASTLAGGPRETQHF

V: TRBV12-3/TRBV12-4
size: .
J: TRBJ1-5
D: .
DNA: TGTGCCAGCAGTTTACGATGGGGAAATCAGCCCCAGCATTTT
CDR3: CASSLRWGNQPQHF

V: TRBV20-1
size: few
J: TRBJ2-7
D: .
DNA: TGCAGTGCTAGGTCACAGACCCACGAGCAGTACTTC
CDR3: CSARSQTHEQYF

V: TRBV29-1
size: few
J: TRBJ2-5
D: TRBD2
DNA: TGCAGCGTGGGGGGGGTGGAAGACTTCGAGGAGACCCAGTACTTC
CDR3: CSVGGVEDFEETQYF

V: TRBV6-6
size: few
J: TRBJ2-5
D: TRBD1
DNA: TGTGCCAGCAGTTACTCGATCCCAGGGGGCGTAGAGACCCAGTACTTC
CDR3: CASSYSIPGGVETQYF

V: TRBV29-1
size: many
J: TRBJ2-7
D: .
DNA: TGCAGCGTTTCTTCCCCCTACGAGCAGTACTTC
CDR3: CSVSSPYEQYF

V: TRBV4-1
size: .
J: TRBJ1-4
D: .
DNA: TGCGCCACCACGACCAAGGGGGGTCGATCAACTAATGAAAAACTGTTTTTT
CDR3: CATTTKGGRSTNEKLFF

V: TRBV15
size: many
J: TRBJ1-2
D: .
DNA: TGTGCCACCAGTCGGACTAAGTCTGGCTACACCTTC
CDR3: CATSRTKSGYTF

V: TRBV10-2
size: many
J: TRBJ1-1
D: .
DNA: TGCGCCAGCAGTGAGTGGACGGGGAACACTGAAGCTTTCTTT
CDR3: CASSEWTGNTEAFF

V: TRBV9
size: .
J: TRBJ1-6
D: .
DNA: TGTGCCAGCTTGGTCCTGGCCTATAATTCACCCCTCCACTTT
CDR3: CASLVLAYNSPLHF

V: TRBV7-7
size: many
J: TRBJ2-5
D: .
DNA: TGTGCTAGCAGCTTGGGGGATACAGAGACCCAGTACTTC
CDR3: CASSLGDTETQYF

V: TRBV25-1
size: .
J: TRBJ2-2
D: TRBD1
DNA: TGTGCCGGGACAGGGGGCTTCGGGGAGCTGTTTTTT
CDR3: CAGTGGFGELFF

V: TRBV20-1
size: few
J: TRBJ1-6
D: TRBD1
DNA: TGCAGTGCTAGAGATTCCAAACAGGGGTCGGATAATTCACCCCTCCACTTT
CDR3: CSARDSKQGSDNSPLHF

V: TRBV12-3/TRBV12-4
size: few
J: TRBJ2-7
D: .
DNA: TGTGCCAGCAGTGGAGGAGAGGTCTACGAGCAGTACTTC
CDR3: CASSGGEVYEQYF

V: TRBV20-1
size: few
J: TRBJ2-5
D: TRBD1
DNA: TGCAGTGCACCCGGACAGGTCCAGATCCAAGAGACCCAGTACTTC
CDR3: CSAPGQVQIQETQYF

V: TRBV2
size: .
J: TRBJ2-5
D: .
DNA: TGTGCCAGCAGTGAGAATGGGGACGAGACCCAGTACTTC
CDR3: CASSENGDETQYF

V: TRBV4-2
size: .
J: TRBJ2-7
D: TRBD2
DNA: TGTGCCAGCAGCCAAGTAGCGGGAGGGTCCTACGAGCAGTACTTC
CDR3: CASSQVAGGSYEQYF

V: TRBV15
size: .
J: TRBJ1-2
D: .
DNA: TGTGCCACCAGCAGAGGGACAGCTAAGAGCTATGGCTACACCTTC
CDR3: CATSRGTAKSYGYTF

V: TRBV7-2
size: few
J: TRBJ1-2
D: .
DNA: TGTGCCAGCAGCTTAGGAGGGGTGAAGGACTATGGCTACACCTTC
CDR3: CASSLGGVKDYGYTF

V: TRBV25-1
size: .
J: TRBJ2-2
D: .
DNA: TGTGCCAGCAGTAACAGGGTTCATGACACCGGGGAGCTGTTTTTT
CDR3: CASSNRVHDTGELFF

V: TRBV27
size: few
J: TRBJ1-2
D: .
DNA: TGTGCCAGCAAGGCAACCGTGGCAGCCATATATGGCTACACCTTC
CDR3: CASKATVAAIYGYTF

V: TRBV5-1
size: few
J: TRBJ2-5
D: TRBD1
DNA: TGCGCCAGCAGTTCCGGGACAGGGCTCCAAGAGACCCAGTACTTC
CDR3: CASSSGTGLQETQYF

V: TRBV10-2
size: .
J: TRBJ2-7
D: TRBD1
DNA: TGCGCCAGCCCCGGGACAGGTCCCTACGAGCAGTACTTC
CDR3: CASPGTGPYEQYF

V: TRBV29-1
size: .
J: TRBJ1-3
D: .
DNA: TGCAGCGTTGAGGGGACGGTGAACACCATATATTTT
CDR3: CSVEGTVNTIYF

V: TRBV6-5
size: many
J: TRBJ1-3
D: .
DNA: TGTGCCAGCAGTGGAGAAGTGATGGCCTCTGGAAACACCATATATTTT
CDR3: CASSGEVMASGNTIYF

V: TRBV9
size: .
J: TRBJ1-6
D: .
DNA: TGTGCCAGCAGCGTGGGACGTAATAATTCACCCCTCCACTTT
CDR3: CASSVGRNNSPLHF

V: TRBV2
size: .
J: TRBJ1-1
D: TRBD1
DNA: TGTGCCAGCAGGTTCCGGGGACAGACTGAAGCTTTCTTT
CDR3: CASRFRGQTEAFF

V: TRBV20-1
size: .
J: TRBJ1-1
D: TRBD1
DNA: TGCAGTGCAAAGCGAACAGGGGGGAGCACTGAAGCTTTCTTT
CDR3: CSAKRTGGSTEAFF

V: TRBV7-2
size: few
J: TRBJ1-1
D: TRBD1
DNA: TGTGCCAGCAGCTTCCTAGGACAGGGGGGCACTGAAGCTTTCTTT
CDR3: CASSFLGQGGTEAFF

V: TRBV11-2
size: .
J: TRBJ2-7
D: .
DNA: TGTGCCAGCAGCCCGCCCGGGCCCGGCTCCTACGAGCAGTACTTC
CDR3: CASSPPGPGSYEQYF

V: TRBV2
size: .
J: TRBJ2-7
D: .
DNA: TGTGCCAGCAGTTACGCAGGCCCCTACGAGCAGTACTTC
CDR3: CASSYAGPYEQYF

V: TRBV6-2/TRBV6-3
size: few
J: TRBJ1-5
D: .
DNA: TGTGCCAGCAGTTACTACCGCAAGCGGTCCAATCAGCCCCAGCATTTT
CDR3: CASSYYRKRSNQPQHF